One TCR beta chain is described in this entry. What it recognizes is unknown. The data were obtained in a study of OX40 agonist ivuxolimab in advanced cancers. The data were produced by immunoSEQ multiplex PCR, yet TCRdb's version contains in-frame clones alone and is incomplete. The sample holds 60,000 to 85,000 clones, roughly 81% seen once. V was clipped by 4 bases and J by 6 bases; unmatched bases: 8. The CDR3 loop spans 14 amino acids. The germline CDR1 and CDR2 sequences are SGHRS and YFSETQ. Findings and limits, study-wide: Certain nonresponders additionally had low normalized T-cell clonal expansion.

This clonotype was obtained from an adult with an advanced solid tumor such as melanoma, head and neck, liver or kidney cancer. The J gene is TRBJ1-1, the V gene TRBV5-1; 8 positions agree with TRBD1. The source was CD4+ or CD8+ T cells sorted from blood, collected in a trial of the OX40 agonist ivuxolimab. The DNA of the CDR3 is TGCGCCAGCAGCGGGGGACAGGTTCTCTCTGAAGCTTTCTTT. Its protein is CASSGGQVLSEAFF.